This TCR beta chain originates from a study of blood T cell repertoires in COVID-19. For the study at large: Samples came from the United States, Italy and Spain, spanning acute and convalescent COVID-19. From T cells, B-cell-depleted T cells, or PBMCs came the material, which was cDNA or gDNA.

Authors' data handling: Scientists estimated how many nucleated cells there were by amplifying reference gene primers. Profiled with immunoSEQ multiplex PCR; TCRdb holds only in-frame clones, not every one. That table supplies the V and J calls and clone size; D and trimming were determined from the DNA. The sample includes 15,000 to 20,000 clones, approximately 80% of them seen just once. This clone was recorded only once. Trimming at V came to 7 bases and at J to 6 bases, leaving 8 bases not matched to a gene. There are 14 residues in the CDR3. The germline CDR1 and CDR2 sequences are MRHNA and SNTAGT.

The chain joins TRBV6-4 to TRBJ2-2, with TRBD1 matching 7 bases. Sequencing used peripheral blood. The source of this sequence is a woman in her 70s with active COVID-19. CDR3 protein: CASKWDSSPGELFF. The CDR3, as DNA: TGTGCCAGCAAGTGGGACAGCTCTCCCGGGGAGCTGTTTTTT.